What follows are 19 T cell receptor beta chains derived from one specimen sequenced in a study of blood T cell repertoires in COVID-19 (dated by TCRdb to the early 2020s). The library came from the immunoSEQ multiplex PCR assay. As stored in TCRdb, this immuneACCESS dataset retains in-frame rearrangements with V and J assigned. A fraction of the clones does not appear; measured against another copy, unresolved V genes explain less than half of the discrepancy, and the remainder lacks a known reason. The sample table contains 330,000 or so clones; only one count was recorded for 80% to 95% of them. The ten largest clonotypes hold 18% of the sample. Sequencing used PBMCs or T cells enriched from blood (not recorded which). All receptors derive from a woman in her thirties who had recovered from COVID-19.

This clone was counted a few times. The chain employs TRBV6-2 or TRBV6-3 and TRBJ2-7, with TRBD2 matching over 8 bases. Per the germline V gene, CDR1 is MNHEY and CDR2 is SVGEGT. Unmatched junction bases numbered 5, after V lost 5 bases and J lost 2 bases. The CDR3 has 14 residues. The CDR3 sequence is CASSTSGWAYEQYF. Here the CDR3 DNA reads TGTGCCAGCAGTACTAGCGGATGGGCCTACGAGCAGTACTTC.

The CDR3 bases are TGTGCCAGCAGCTTATGGGGGGAAGGAGGCTACACCTTC. Translated: CASSLWGEGGYTF. The chain carries TRBV7-2 and TRBJ1-2, with a possible D match to TRBD1 (5 bases). The CDR3 contains 13 residues. The V gene's germline CDR1 is SGHTA and CDR2 FQGNSA. Trimming stripped 2 bases from V and 8 bases from J, with 12 bases between.

The chain links TRBV30 to TRBJ1-2; no firm D call. This CDR3 contains 14 residues. Trimming removed 4 bases from V and 1 base from J, with 13 bases in between. The V gene's germline CDR1 is GTSNPN and CDR2 SVGIG (reference sequence). CDR3 DNA: TGTGCCTGGACGGGGATAGGTTTTAACTATGGCTACACCTTC. It yields the protein CAWTGIGFNYGYTF.

The V gene is TRBV19, the J gene TRBJ2-1, with 13 bases fitting TRBD2. Germline V gene sequence: CDR1 LNHDA, CDR2 SQIVND (reference sequence). J lost 6 bases, V lost 5 bases, and 13 bases had no gene match. The CDR3 contains 18 residues. The CDR3 reads CASSPRTSGSLIGNEQFF. CDR3 nucleotides: TGTGCCAGTAGTCCAAGGACTAGCGGGAGTTTGATAGGCAATGAGCAGTTCTTC.

This chain joins TRBV28 and TRBJ1-5; D is undetermined. The germline CDR1 and CDR2 sequences are MDHEN and SYDVKM. Trimming pared 3 bases from V and 0 bases from J, leaving 12 bases between. The CDR3 extends over 16 amino acids. In DNA form, the CDR3 reads TGTGCCAGCAGTTTCGGGTCACTTTATAGCAATCAGCCCCAGCATTTT. Translated: CASSFGSLYSNQPQHF.

The V call is TRBV5-1, the J call TRBJ1-3, with D perhaps TRBD1 (5 bases). The CDR3 is 16 residues long. Germline assignment: CDR1 SGHRS and CDR2 YFSETQ. V lost 0 bases to trimming and J lost 3 bases, with 13 bases between them. CDR3 nucleotide sequence: TGCGCCAGCAGCTTGGTAGGGGTTGGTTTTGGAAACACCATATATTTT. Protein: CASSLVGVGFGNTIYF.

The chain is built from TRBV5-4 and TRBJ2-2, with D possibly being TRBD1 (6 bases). Germline CDR1 reads SGHNT; CDR2 reads YYREEE (reference sequence). V dropped 1 base and J dropped 7 bases, with 8 bases sitting between them. The CDR3 covers 13 residues. As DNA, the CDR3 is TGTGCCAGCAGCTTGTGGGGGCTCGGGGAGCTGTTTTTT. Protein sequence: CASSLWGLGELFF.

This chain connects TRBV30 to TRBJ1-3; 8 positions match TRBD1. There are 14 residues in the CDR3. CDR1 and CDR2 from the germline V gene are GTSNPN and SVGIG (reference sequence). J gave up 7 bases and V 7 bases, and 12 bases lay outside the gene matches. DNA for the CDR3: TGTGCCTCCGGACAGGGAAGAAGCGGGAACACCATATATTTT. As protein: CASGQGRSGNTIYF.

Comment on this clone: Other DNA sequences in this sample translate to the same CDR3. Written as DNA, the CDR3 is TGTGCCAGCAGCGTAGAAGGGCTAGCGGGAGATGAGCAGTTCTTC. Its translation: CASSVEGLAGDEQFF. The V and J genes are TRBV9 and TRBJ2-1; 10 positions agree with TRBD2. This CDR3 spans 15 amino acids. Germline values: CDR1 SGDLS, CDR2 YYNGEE. The junction had 5 bases not matched to a gene; V was cut back by 0 bases and J by 8 bases.

The gene calls are TRBV2 and TRBJ2-5; 7 bases match TRBD1. The V gene's germline CDR1 is SNHLY and CDR2 FYNNEI. This CDR3 comprises 14 residues. The ends lost 7 bases at V and 0 bases at J; junction bases unmatched: 5. The CDR3 loop reads CASTGTEYQETQYF. The CDR3 DNA is TGTGCCAGCACCGGGACAGAGTACCAAGAGACCCAGTACTTC. Supplemented by reference TRBV2 and TRBJ2-5, the full variable domain reads EPEVTQTPSHQVTQMGQEVILRCVPISNHLYFYWYRQILGQKVEFLVSFYNNEISEKSEIFDDQFSVERPDGSNFTLKIRSTKLEDSAMYFCASTGTEYQETQYFGPGTRLLVL.

This chain uses TRBV19 with TRBJ1-1, with TRBD1 matching over 12 bases. Germline lookup yields CDR1 LNHDA and CDR2 SQIVND (reference sequence). V was pared by 7 bases and J by 8 bases, with 14 bases of the junction left unmatched. The CDR3 totals 16 residues. CDR3 region: CASTKPGTGGPLEAFF. The CDR3 nucleotides read TGTGCCAGTACCAAACCCGGGACAGGGGGCCCACTCGAAGCTTTCTTT.

The chain combines TRBV5-1 with TRBJ2-5; 7 bases are a match to TRBD2. Per germline, CDR1 SGHRS and CDR2 YFSETQ. CDR3 size: 17 residues. Unmatched junction bases numbered 8, after V lost 0 bases and J lost 0 bases. As DNA, the CDR3 is TGCGCCAGCAGCTTGGCGGATTTCAGCGGGAACCAAGAGACCCAGTACTTC. It translates to CASSLADFSGNQETQYF.

On this clone itself: Relative to the germline gene, one junction end is altered; a read error may explain this. This chain uses TRBV10-3 with TRBJ2-7, with TRBD2 matching 12 bases. CDR1 is ENHRY and CDR2 is SYGVKD in the germline V gene. This CDR3 spans 17 amino acids. As DNA, the CDR3 is TGTGCCATCAGTGCGGGGACTAGCGGGTTCCCTTCCTTCGAGCAGTACTTC. It specifies CAISAGTSGFPSFEQYF.

The chain is built from TRBV6-6 and TRBJ2-1; D is possibly TRBD1 (5 bases). This CDR3 is built from 16 residues. Trimming left V 6 bases short and J 5 bases short, with 20 bases between. Germline values: CDR1 MNHNY, CDR2 SVGAGI (reference sequence). The chain's CDR3 is CASSPYPARAHNEQFF. The CDR3 region has the DNA TGTGCCAGCAGCCCTTACCCCGCCAGGGCCCACAATGAGCAGTTCTTC.

Written as DNA, the CDR3 is TGTGCCAGCAGTTCGAGCTCCTACGAGCAGTACTTC. As protein: CASSSSSYEQYF. The chain is built from TRBV28 and TRBJ2-7, with unresolved D. The V gene lost 4 bases and the J gene lost 0 bases, with 4 bases spanning the gap. Germline values: CDR1 MDHEN, CDR2 SYDVKM. There are 12 residues in the CDR3.

The chain carries TRBV5-1 and TRBJ2-2; 7 bases agree with TRBD1. The germline gives CDR1 SGHRS, CDR2 YFSETQ. The CDR3 totals 16 residues. J lost 2 bases, V lost 1 base, and 5 bases had no gene match. The CDR3 sequence is CASSLQGGSNTGELFF. The CDR3, as DNA: TGCGCCAGCAGCTTGCAAGGGGGCAGCAACACCGGGGAGCTGTTTTTT.

The V and J genes are TRBV5-6 and TRBJ2-3; TRBD2 aligns across 8 bases. Unmatched junction bases numbered 11, after V lost 8 bases and J lost 0 bases. Looked up from germline, CDR1 is SGHDT and CDR2 is YYEEEE. The CDR3 has 16 residues. CDR3 loop: CASPRGGTESTDTQYF. The CDR3 coding sequence is TGTGCCAGTCCACGGGGGGGGACGGAGAGCACAGATACGCAGTATTTT.

The chain recombines TRBV5-1 with TRBJ2-1; 12 nucleotides line up with TRBD2. CDR3 length equals 15 residues. CDR1 is SGHRS and CDR2 is YFSETQ in the germline V gene. The junction had 5 bases not matched to a gene; V was cut back by 4 bases and J by 6 bases. The CDR3, as DNA: TGCGCCAGCAGCGTGTGGACTAGCGGGACCAATGAGCAGTTCTTC. It codes for CASSVWTSGTNEQFF.

The chain has TRBV27 and TRBJ2-6, with a possible D match to TRBD1 (5 bases). V lost 6 bases and J lost 0, with 21 bases in between. Germline V gene data show CDR1 as MNHEY and CDR2 as SMNVEV (reference sequence). This CDR3 comprises 19 residues. CDR3: CASSTPKQDPTSGANVLTF. CDR3 nucleotides: TGTGCCAGCAGCACCCCAAAACAGGATCCTACCTCTGGGGCCAACGTCCTGACTTTC.